This is a list of T cell receptor beta chains from one sample in a study of metastatic and nonmetastatic thyroid tumors. TCRdb redid the clone calls on the PCR reads using MiXCR. This table has about 19,000 clones, approximately 16% appearing once. Input material: blood. The receptors here all came from a male donor with papillary thyroid cancer or a benign thyroid nodule (not recorded which). Some clones in this sample may be carry-over from other donors' samples. Both conserved end residues are part of each CDR3. The D gene is left open where the match is weak. Clone size is given for some rows only: seen once, a few or many times, or a class if the clone is expanded.

>NA|TRBJ2-1|many|TRBV7-9
CASSLAQTTYNEQFF
TGTGCCAGCAGCTTGGCCCAAACCACCTACAATGAGCAGTTCTTC
>NA|TRBJ2-1|NA|TRBV11-2
CASRGTRYRAREQFF
TGTGCCAGCAGGGGGACACGGTACAGGGCACGTGAGCAGTTCTTC
>NA|TRBJ2-7|many|TRBV3-1
CASSQDGGAWYEQYF
TGTGCCAGCAGCCAAGATGGGGGGGCTTGGTACGAGCAGTACTTC
>NA|TRBJ2-1|many|TRBV10-1
CASSDLPGQGDSEQFF
TGCGCCAGCAGTGACCTTCCGGGACAAGGGGATTCTGAGCAGTTCTTC
>TRBD2|TRBJ2-7|medium-sized|TRBV11-2
CASSLGGGGYEQYF
TGTGCCAGCAGCCTGGGCGGGGGAGGCTACGAGCAGTACTTC
>NA|TRBJ2-7|many|TRBV27
CASSAGGRNIYEQYF
TGTGCCAGCAGTGCAGGGGGGCGGAACATCTACGAGCAGTACTTC
>TRBD1|TRBJ1-1|many|TRBV5-1
CASSIGTGSTEAFF
TGCGCCAGCAGCATCGGGACAGGGAGTACTGAAGCTTTCTTT
>TRBD2|TRBJ2-5|many|TRBV11-2
CASRPTSGNQETQYF
TGTGCCAGCAGACCGACTAGCGGAAACCAAGAGACCCAGTACTTC
>TRBD1|TRBJ2-7|few|TRBV6-2/TRBV6-3
CASSYFDRGFEQYF
TGTGCCAGCAGTTACTTCGACAGGGGTTTCGAGCAGTACTTC
>NA|TRBJ1-1|many|TRBV20-1
CSARGTASTEAFF
TGCAGTGCTAGAGGGACAGCATCCACCGAAGCTTTCTTT
>NA|TRBJ1-2|NA|TRBV20-1
CSARDPDAGYTF
TGCAGTGCTAGAGATCCTGACGCAGGCTACACCTTC
>NA|TRBJ1-3|many|TRBV6-1
CASRASRSSGNTIYF
TGTGCCAGCAGGGCTTCTCGCAGCTCTGGAAACACCATATATTTT
>NA|TRBJ1-1|many|TRBV29-1
CSVDENTEAFF
TGCAGCGTTGATGAGAACACTGAAGCTTTCTTT
>NA|TRBJ2-5|many|TRBV3-1
CASSQVAQTQYF
TGTGCCAGCAGCCAAGTTGCACAGACCCAGTACTTC
>NA|TRBJ1-1|many|TRBV9
CASSPGSRTEAFF
TGTGCCAGCAGCCCCGGATCGAGGACTGAAGCTTTCTTT
>NA|TRBJ2-1|many|TRBV7-3
CASSYQGCGQEPRAYNEQFF
TGTGCCAGCAGCTACCAGGGCTGTGGGCAGGAGCCACGGGCCTACAATGAGCAGTTCTTC
>NA|TRBJ2-1|many|TRBV5-1
CASSLSQNYNEQFF
TGCGCCAGCAGCTTGAGTCAAAACTACAATGAGCAGTTCTTC
>TRBD1|TRBJ1-3|medium-sized|TRBV7-2
CASSLGPDRVGNTIYF
TGTGCCAGCAGCTTAGGCCCAGACAGGGTTGGAAACACCATATATTTT
>TRBD1|TRBJ1-3|many|TRBV6-5
CVSSYGTGAGNTIYF
TGTGTCAGCAGTTACGGGACAGGGGCTGGAAACACCATATATTTT
>TRBD1|TRBJ1-2|NA|TRBV20-1
CSARSGQGNYGYTF
TGCAGTGCTAGATCGGGACAGGGAAACTATGGCTACACCTTC
>NA|TRBJ2-3|medium-sized|TRBV5-8
CASSLIRETDTQYF
TGTGCCAGCAGCTTGATTCGGGAAACAGATACGCAGTATTTT
>TRBD2|TRBJ2-2|NA|TRBV11-2
CASSFLAGPTGELFF
TGTGCCAGCAGCTTTCTAGCGGGGCCCACCGGGGAGCTGTTTTTT
>NA|TRBJ2-2|few|TRBV6-1
CASRDYNTGELFF
TGTGCCAGCAGAGACTATAACACCGGGGAGCTGTTTTTT
>NA|TRBJ2-3|NA|TRBV5-1
CASSLVRVGRTDTQYF
TGCGCCAGCAGCTTGGTCCGGGTGGGGCGGACAGATACGCAGTATTTT
>TRBD1|TRBJ1-1|NA|TRBV4-2
CASSPRAVAGGTEAFF
TGTGCCAGCAGCCCAAGAGCAGTGGCAGGGGGCACTGAAGCTTTCTTT
>TRBD2|TRBJ2-1|many|TRBV3-1
CASSQHSGSQFF
TGTGCCAGCAGCCAACATAGCGGGAGCCAGTTCTTC
>NA|TRBJ2-5|many|TRBV3-1
CASVGTLGTQYF
TGTGCCAGCGTGGGTACCCTGGGGACCCAGTACTTC
>TRBD2|TRBJ2-7|few|TRBV7-9
CASSFGERGAAEQYF
TGTGCCAGCAGCTTCGGGGAGCGGGGGGCTGCCGAGCAGTACTTC
>NA|TRBJ2-7|many|TRBV6-1
CASSEARFSPREQYF
TGTGCCAGCAGTGAAGCCCGATTTAGCCCTCGAGAGCAGTACTTC
>TRBD2|TRBJ2-7|many|TRBV28
CASSPGTSGMYEQYF
TGTGCCAGCAGCCCCGGGACTAGCGGGATGTACGAGCAGTACTTC
>NA|TRBJ2-7|many|TRBV28
CASSLGDTNSYEQYF
TGTGCCAGCAGTTTGGGAGACACCAACTCCTACGAGCAGTACTTC
>NA|TRBJ2-7|medium-sized|TRBV20-1
CSARDRLGFSYEQYF
TGCAGTGCTAGAGATCGTCTTGGGTTTTCCTACGAGCAGTACTTC
>NA|TRBJ2-7|medium-sized|TRBV18
CASSPGGEQYF
TGTGCCAGCTCACCAGGGGGGGAGCAGTACTTC
>NA|TRBJ2-2|NA|TRBV5-1
CASSLEGGNTGELFF
TGCGCCAGCTCCCTTGAGGGAGGGAACACCGGGGAGCTGTTTTTT
>NA|TRBJ2-7|many|TRBV3-1
CASSQSAGHSVIEQYF
TGTGCCAGCAGCCAAAGTGCGGGGCATTCAGTTATCGAGCAGTACTTC
>NA|TRBJ1-2|many|TRBV20-1
CSAREGSDWANYGYTF
TGCAGTGCTAGAGAAGGCAGCGACTGGGCTAACTATGGCTACACCTTC
>TRBD1|TRBJ2-7|many|TRBV28
CASGTGSREQYF
TGTGCCAGCGGGACAGGGTCTCGAGAGCAGTACTTC
>NA|TRBJ2-2|many|TRBV9
CASSPTATNTGELFF
TGTGCCAGCAGCCCGACAGCGACGAACACCGGGGAGCTGTTTTTT
>NA|TRBJ2-1|NA|TRBV11-2
CASSLDPGPNGEQFF
TGTGCCAGCAGCTTAGATCCGGGCCCCAATGGTGAGCAGTTCTTC
>NA|TRBJ1-5|many|TRBV15
CATSRANDPQHF
TGTGCCACCAGCAGAGCTAATGATCCCCAGCATTTT
>TRBD2|TRBJ2-1|many|TRBV12-3/TRBV12-4
CASSLVRLAENNEQFF
TGTGCCAGCAGTTTAGTACGACTAGCGGAAAACAATGAGCAGTTCTTC
>TRBD1|TRBJ1-2|many|TRBV20-1
CSAGGQGHGYTF
TGCAGTGCTGGGGGACAGGGGCATGGCTACACCTTC
>NA|TRBJ2-1|many|TRBV20-1
CSATRDWDEQFF
TGCAGTGCAACTAGGGACTGGGATGAGCAGTTCTTC
>NA|TRBJ1-3|few|TRBV6-1
CASSPGRPSGNTIYF
TGTGCCAGCAGCCCGGGACGGCCCTCTGGAAACACCATATATTTT
>TRBD1|TRBJ2-2|many|TRBV4-2
CASSITRQGGNTGELFF
TGTGCCAGCAGTATTACGAGACAGGGGGGTAACACCGGGGAGCTGTTTTTT
>NA|TRBJ2-7|many|TRBV28
CASSLRALFGEAYEQYF
TGTGCCAGCAGTTTAAGGGCCCTCTTCGGGGAGGCCTACGAGCAGTACTTC
>NA|TRBJ2-7|medium-sized|TRBV30
CAWSLVGQLYEQYF
TGTGCCTGGAGTTTGGTAGGACAGCTGTACGAGCAGTACTTC
>TRBD2|TRBJ2-7|medium-sized|TRBV6-2/TRBV6-3
CASSYGTSGYEQYF
TGTGCCAGCAGTTACGGGACTAGCGGCTACGAGCAGTACTTC
>TRBD2|TRBJ2-1|NA|TRBV12-3/TRBV12-4
CASSWTSGDNEQFF
TGTGCCAGCAGCTGGACTAGCGGAGACAATGAGCAGTTCTTC
>TRBD1|TRBJ2-7|NA|TRBV13
CASSLDRDRGFEQYF
TGTGCCAGCAGCTTAGACCGGGACAGGGGGTTCGAGCAGTACTTC
>TRBD1|TRBJ1-1|NA|TRBV7-2
CASSLVGTGDTEAFF
TGTGCCAGCAGCTTAGTCGGGACAGGGGACACTGAAGCTTTCTTT
>NA|TRBJ1-5|many|TRBV7-2
CASSLQGTYQPQHF
TGTGCCAGCAGCTTACAGGGGACTTATCAGCCCCAGCATTTT
>NA|TRBJ2-7|many|TRBV6-1
CASSPYQPYEQYF
TGTGCCAGCAGTCCCTATCAACCCTACGAGCAGTACTTC